The present entry profiles one T cell receptor (beta chain) with its context. What it binds is unknown. Notes on the study in general: Tumor Treg TCRs overlapped most with tumor naive CD4+ cells. The TCR gene usage of tumor memory CD4+ T cells clustered together with blood and lymph node memory CD4+ cells and with lymph node naive CD4+ cells.

Memory CD4+ T cells were sorted as CD4+CD45RO+CD25- cells. Germline V gives CDR1 DFQATT, CDR2 SNEGSKA (reference sequence). The CDR3 covers 14 residues. Trimming removed 0 bases from V and 4 bases from J, with 9 bases in between. Semi-nested PCR with Nested Universal Primer A followed constant-region reverse priming of full-length variable regions. TCRdb recomputed calls from the 5' RACE reads with MiXCR, one row per CDR3 protein. The top ten clones hold about 3.9% of a sample with roughly 5,900 distinct CDR3 sequences, around 66% of them seen once. This TCR was sampled from a female donor with breast cancer. V usage is TRBV20-1 and J usage is TRBJ2-2; D uncertain. Input material: memory CD4+ T cells sorted from a lymph node. Subset indicated: memory CD4+ T cells, CD4+CD45RO+CD25-. The CDR3: CSARDPAFTGELFF. Written as DNA, the CDR3 is TGCAGTGCTAGAGATCCAGCATTCACCGGGGAGCTGTTTTTT.